This is a list of T cell receptor beta chains from one sample in a study of PD-1 blockade in mismatch repair-deficient tumors. Data came from immunoSEQ multiplex PCR; TCRdb stores just in-frame clones and leaves some out. This sample has some 100,000 clones, with over 75% found just once. The sequencing used peripheral blood, collected around 8 months after starting pembrolizumab. These receptors all come from an adult with mismatch repair-deficient cancer. The CDR3 runs from the conserved cysteine through the conserved F or W. The D gene is left open where the match is weak. A row's size may be missing; if present it is once, few, many or a size class.

clone size	J gene	V gene	D gene	CDR3 protein	CDR3 DNA
.	TRBJ2-1	TRBV18	TRBD1	CASSPGQGDNEQFF	TGTGCCAGCTCACCAGGGCAGGGGGATAATGAGCAGTTCTTC
.	TRBJ2-3	TRBV15	.	CATSLPTGRRTDTQYF	TGTGCCACCAGCCTGCCGACCGGTCGACGCACAGATACGCAGTATTTT
.	TRBJ2-2	TRBV18	.	CASSPPADTGELFF	TGTGCCAGCTCACCACCGGCGGACACCGGGGAGCTGTTTTTT
.	TRBJ2-1	TRBV30	TRBD2	CASGLAGGRHNEQFF	TGTGCCTCGGGACTAGCGGGAGGGCGCCACAATGAGCAGTTCTTC
few	TRBJ2-5	TRBV14	TRBD1	CASSQAGRGSETQYF	TGTGCCAGCAGCCAAGCTGGCAGGGGGTCGGAGACCCAGTACTTC
.	TRBJ1-2	TRBV7-2	.	CASSPLGQSSDGYTF	TGTGCCAGCAGCCCCCTCGGACAATCGAGCGATGGCTACACCTTC
.	TRBJ1-2	TRBV2	.	CASSGRLLGGYTF	TGTGCCAGCAGTGGTCGCTTACTTGGGGGCTACACCTTC
once	TRBJ1-1	TRBV4-1	.	CASSQTGLMNTEAFF	TGCGCCAGCAGCCAAACAGGGCTCATGAACACTGAAGCTTTCTTT
.	TRBJ2-1	TRBV7-6	TRBD2	CASSLRPSGTSPKGRYNEQFF	TGTGCCAGCAGCTTAAGACCCTCGGGGACTAGCCCGAAAGGGAGGTACAATGAGCAGTTCTTC
.	TRBJ2-5	TRBV27	.	CASSLWRGETQYF	TGTGCCAGCAGTTTGTGGAGGGGAGAGACCCAGTACTTC
.	TRBJ1-3	TRBV19	TRBD1	CASSAQGSSGNTIYF	TGTGCCAGTAGTGCACAGGGGTCCTCTGGAAACACCATATATTTT
.	TRBJ2-7	TRBV9	TRBD2	CASSVGASGRVYEQYF	TGTGCCAGCAGCGTAGGGGCCAGCGGGAGGGTTTACGAGCAGTACTTC
.	TRBJ2-2	TRBV11-3	TRBD1	CASSDGQGVLGELFF	TGTGCCAGCAGCGATGGACAGGGGGTGCTCGGGGAGCTGTTTTTT
.	TRBJ2-3	TRBV7-3	.	CASSEGRGDTQYF	TGTGCCAGCAGTGAGGGACGCGGTGATACGCAGTATTTT
.	TRBJ1-2	TRBV19	TRBD1	CASSILDRGRTFYGYTF	TGTGCCAGTAGTATCTTAGACAGGGGACGAACTTTTTATGGCTACACCTTC
once	TRBJ2-3	TRBV28	TRBD2	CASWEGSRTDTQYF	TGTGCCAGCTGGGAGGGATCGCGCACAGATACGCAGTATTTT
once	TRBJ2-1	TRBV7-3	.	CASSYTGRGTYNEQFF	TGTGCCAGCAGCTATACTGGGAGGGGGACTTACAATGAGCAGTTCTTC
few	TRBJ2-7	TRBV7-9	.	CASSRQDYEQYF	TGTGCCAGCAGCCGACAGGACTACGAGCAGTACTTC
few	TRBJ2-3	TRBV7-9	TRBD2	CASSLASGRASDTQYF	TGTGCCAGCAGCTTGGCTAGCGGGAGGGCCTCAGATACGCAGTATTTT
.	TRBJ2-1	TRBV5-1	TRBD2	CASSPSGNNEQFF	TGCGCCAGCAGCCCTAGCGGGAACAATGAGCAGTTCTTC
.	TRBJ2-7	TRBV18	TRBD2	CASSGGVLGEQYF	TGTGCCAGCTCAGGGGGGGTGCTTGGCGAGCAGTACTTC
.	TRBJ2-1	TRBV7-6	TRBD2	CASSLPAGGYNEQFF	TGTGCCAGCAGCTTACCGGCGGGAGGGTACAATGAGCAGTTCTTC
.	TRBJ1-5	TRBV6-1	TRBD1	CASRLEGTDNQPQHF	TGTGCCAGCAGATTAGAAGGGACAGATAATCAGCCCCAGCATTTT
.	TRBJ1-1	TRBV9	.	CASSGAPLTGNTEAFF	TGTGCCAGCAGCGGAGCCCCTTTGACGGGGAACACTGAAGCTTTCTTT
.	TRBJ2-7	TRBV6-5	.	CASTPGSSYEQYF	TGTGCCAGCACCCCGGGCAGCTCCTACGAGCAGTACTTC
.	TRBJ2-1	TRBV11-3	TRBD2	CASSLTSGGPGGQFF	TGTGCCAGCAGCTTGACTAGCGGGGGACCTGGGGGTCAGTTCTTC
.	TRBJ1-2	TRBV28	.	CASSLPGQNGYTF	TGTGCCAGCAGTTTACCCGGACAGAATGGCTACACCTTC
few	TRBJ2-1	TRBV5-8	.	CASSLTRGGASYNEQFF	TGTGCCAGCAGCTTAACCCGAGGAGGGGCCTCCTACAATGAGCAGTTCTTC
.	TRBJ2-1	TRBV6-1	TRBD2	CASSGSSGAAMGEQFF	TGTGCCAGCAGTGGCTCAAGCGGGGCGGCTATGGGGGAGCAGTTCTTC